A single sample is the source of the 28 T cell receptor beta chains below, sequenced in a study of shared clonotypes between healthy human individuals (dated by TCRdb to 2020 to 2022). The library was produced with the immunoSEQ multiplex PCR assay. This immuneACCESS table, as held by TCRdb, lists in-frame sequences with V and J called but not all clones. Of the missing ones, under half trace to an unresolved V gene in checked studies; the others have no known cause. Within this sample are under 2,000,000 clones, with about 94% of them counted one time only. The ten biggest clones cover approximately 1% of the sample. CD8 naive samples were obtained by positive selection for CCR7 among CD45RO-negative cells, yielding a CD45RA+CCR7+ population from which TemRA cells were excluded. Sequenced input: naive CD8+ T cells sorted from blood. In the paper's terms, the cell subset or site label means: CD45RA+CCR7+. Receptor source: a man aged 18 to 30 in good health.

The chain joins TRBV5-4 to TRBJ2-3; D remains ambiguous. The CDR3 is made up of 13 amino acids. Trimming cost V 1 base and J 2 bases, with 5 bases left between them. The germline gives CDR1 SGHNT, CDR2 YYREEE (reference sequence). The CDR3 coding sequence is TGTGCCAGCAGCTTGTTACTCACAGATACGCAGTATTTT. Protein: CASSLLLTDTQYF. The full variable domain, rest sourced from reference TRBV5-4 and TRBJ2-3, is ETGVTQSPTHLIKTRGQQVTLRCSSQSGHNTVSWYQQALGQGPQFIFQYYREEENGRGNFPPRFSGLQFPNYSSELNVNALELDDSALYLCASSLLLTDTQYFGPGTRLTVL.

The CDR3 loop is CASSFSGGVGQETQYF. The DNA for the CDR3 is TGTGCCAGCAGCTTCTCTGGCGGGGTGGGGCAAGAGACCCAGTACTTC. V gene TRBV7-8 combines with J gene TRBJ2-5; D may be TRBD2 (6 bases). V was pared by 3 bases and J by 2 bases, with 16 bases between. CDR1 is SGHVS and CDR2 is FQNEAQ in the germline V gene. The CDR3 runs 16 residues.

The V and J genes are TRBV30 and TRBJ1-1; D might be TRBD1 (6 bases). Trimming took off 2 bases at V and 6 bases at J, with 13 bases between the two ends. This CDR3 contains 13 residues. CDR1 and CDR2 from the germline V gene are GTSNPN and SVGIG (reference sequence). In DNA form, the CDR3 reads TGTGCCTGGAGTATCGGGGGCGCCGCTGAAGCTTTCTTT. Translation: CAWSIGGAAEAFF.

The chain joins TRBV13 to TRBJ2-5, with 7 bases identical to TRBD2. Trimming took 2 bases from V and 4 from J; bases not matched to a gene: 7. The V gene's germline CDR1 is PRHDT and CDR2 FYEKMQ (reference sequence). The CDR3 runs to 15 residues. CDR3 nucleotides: TGTGCCAGCAGCTTATGGCGGGAGTATCGAGAGACCCAGTACTTC. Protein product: CASSLWREYRETQYF.

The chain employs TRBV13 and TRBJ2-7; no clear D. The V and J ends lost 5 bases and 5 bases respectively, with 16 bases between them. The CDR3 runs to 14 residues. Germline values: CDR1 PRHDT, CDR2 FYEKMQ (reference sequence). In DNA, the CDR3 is TGTGCCAGCAGCCCCCGTAGGGCCCCCCACGAGCAGTACTTC. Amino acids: CASSPRRAPHEQYF.

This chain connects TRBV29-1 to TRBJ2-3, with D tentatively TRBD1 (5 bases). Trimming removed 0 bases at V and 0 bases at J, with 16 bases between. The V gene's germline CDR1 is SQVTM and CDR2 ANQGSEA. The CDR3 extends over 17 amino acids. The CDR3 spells CSVEDPGASASTDTQYF. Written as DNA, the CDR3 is TGCAGCGTTGAAGATCCTGGGGCTTCAGCTAGCACAGATACGCAGTATTTT.

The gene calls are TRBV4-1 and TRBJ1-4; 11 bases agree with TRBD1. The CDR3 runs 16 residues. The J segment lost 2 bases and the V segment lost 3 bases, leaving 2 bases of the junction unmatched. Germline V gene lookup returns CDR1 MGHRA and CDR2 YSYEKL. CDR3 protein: CASSHGQGATNEKLFF. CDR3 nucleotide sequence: TGCGCCAGCAGCCACGGACAGGGGGCTACTAATGAAAAACTGTTTTTT.

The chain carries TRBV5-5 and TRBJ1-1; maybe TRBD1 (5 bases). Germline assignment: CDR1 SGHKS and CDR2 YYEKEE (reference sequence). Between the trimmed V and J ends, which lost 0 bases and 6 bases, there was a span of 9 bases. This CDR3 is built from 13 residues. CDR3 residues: CASSLEGSPEAFF. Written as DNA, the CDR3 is TGTGCCAGCAGCTTGGAGGGGAGTCCTGAAGCTTTCTTT.

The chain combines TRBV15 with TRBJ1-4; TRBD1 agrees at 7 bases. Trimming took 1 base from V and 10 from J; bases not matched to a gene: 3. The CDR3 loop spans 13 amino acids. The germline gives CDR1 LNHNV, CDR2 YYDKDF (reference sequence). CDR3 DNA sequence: TGTGCCACCAGCAGAGGACGGACAGGAAAACTGTTTTTT. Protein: CATSRGRTGKLFF.

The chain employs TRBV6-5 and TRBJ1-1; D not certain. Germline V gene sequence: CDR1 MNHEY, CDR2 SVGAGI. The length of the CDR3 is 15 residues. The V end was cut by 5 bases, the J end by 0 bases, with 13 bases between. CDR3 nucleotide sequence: TGTGCCAGCAGTCGACTCCGGCAGTTGAACACTGAAGCTTTCTTT. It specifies CASSRLRQLNTEAFF.

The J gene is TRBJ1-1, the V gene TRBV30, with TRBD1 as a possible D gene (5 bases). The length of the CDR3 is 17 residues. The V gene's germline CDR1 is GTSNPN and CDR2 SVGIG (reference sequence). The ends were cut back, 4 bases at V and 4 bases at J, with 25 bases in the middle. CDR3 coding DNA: TGTGCCTGGACCCGGAGTATTGGGACCGCCTTGAGCACTGAAGCTTTCTTT. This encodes CAWTRSIGTALSTEAFF. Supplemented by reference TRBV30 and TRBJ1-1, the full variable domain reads SQTIHQWPATLVQPVGSPLSLECTVEGTSNPNLYWYRQAAGRGLQLLFYSVGIGQISSEVPQNLSASRPQDRQFILSSKKLLLSDSGFYLCAWTRSIGTALSTEAFFGQGTRLTVV.

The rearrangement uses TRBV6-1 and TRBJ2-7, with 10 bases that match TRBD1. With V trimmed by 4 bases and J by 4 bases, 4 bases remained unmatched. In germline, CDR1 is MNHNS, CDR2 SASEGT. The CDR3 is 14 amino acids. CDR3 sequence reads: CASSGDRGWYEQYF. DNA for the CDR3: TGTGCCAGCAGTGGGGACAGGGGTTGGTACGAGCAGTACTTC.

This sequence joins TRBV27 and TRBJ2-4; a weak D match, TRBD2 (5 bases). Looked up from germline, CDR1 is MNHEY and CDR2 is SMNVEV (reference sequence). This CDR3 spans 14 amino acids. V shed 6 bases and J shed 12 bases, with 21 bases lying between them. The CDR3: CASRDWAEGSGQYF. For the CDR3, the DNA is TGTGCCAGCAGGGACTGGGCCGAAGGATCGGGTCAGTACTTC.

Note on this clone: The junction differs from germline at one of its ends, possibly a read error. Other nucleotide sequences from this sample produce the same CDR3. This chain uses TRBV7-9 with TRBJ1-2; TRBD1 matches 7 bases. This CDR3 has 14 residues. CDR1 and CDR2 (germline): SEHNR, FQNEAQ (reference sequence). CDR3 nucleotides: TGTGCCAGCAGTTTAGGGGGCGCCTACTATGGCTACACCTTC. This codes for CASSLGGAYYGYTF.

This CDR3 reads CASSQEWEGSPLQTYEQYF. Written as DNA, the CDR3 is TGCGCCAGCAGCCAGGAGTGGGAAGGGTCACCCCTCCAGACCTACGAGCAGTACTTC. The chain is built from TRBV4-3 and TRBJ2-7; D ambiguous. The CDR3 sequence is 19 residues long. The germline V gene encodes CDR1 LGHNA and CDR2 YSLEER. Between the trimmed V and J ends, which lost 3 bases and 2 bases, there was a span of 26 bases.

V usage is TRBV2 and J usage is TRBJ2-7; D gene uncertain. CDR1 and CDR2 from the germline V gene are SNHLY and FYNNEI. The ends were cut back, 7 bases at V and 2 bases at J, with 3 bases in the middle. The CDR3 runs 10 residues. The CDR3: CASKAYEQYF. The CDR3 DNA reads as TGTGCCAGCAAGGCCTACGAGCAGTACTTC.

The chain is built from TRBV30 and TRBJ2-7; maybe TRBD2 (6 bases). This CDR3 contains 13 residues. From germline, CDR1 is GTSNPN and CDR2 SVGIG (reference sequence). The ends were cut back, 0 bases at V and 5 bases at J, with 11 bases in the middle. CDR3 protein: CAWSVYGGDEQYF. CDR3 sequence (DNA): TGTGCCTGGAGTGTATATGGAGGGGACGAGCAGTACTTC. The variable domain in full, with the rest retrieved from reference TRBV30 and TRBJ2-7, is SQTIHQWPATLVQPVGSPLSLECTVEGTSNPNLYWYRQAAGRGLQLLFYSVGIGQISSEVPQNLSASRPQDRQFILSSKKLLLSDSGFYLCAWSVYGGDEQYFGPGTRLTVT.

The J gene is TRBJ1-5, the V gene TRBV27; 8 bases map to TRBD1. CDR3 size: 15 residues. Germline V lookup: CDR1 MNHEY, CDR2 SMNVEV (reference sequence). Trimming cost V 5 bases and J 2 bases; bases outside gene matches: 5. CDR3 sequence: CASSPTTGGNQPQHF. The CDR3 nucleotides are TGTGCCAGCAGTCCTACGACAGGGGGCAATCAGCCCCAGCATTTT.

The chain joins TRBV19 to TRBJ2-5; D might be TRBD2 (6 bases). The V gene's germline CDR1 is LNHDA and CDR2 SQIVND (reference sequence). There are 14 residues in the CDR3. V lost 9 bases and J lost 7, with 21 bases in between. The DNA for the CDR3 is TGTGCCAGCAATCCGGGACTGGGAACTGGGACCCAGTACTTC. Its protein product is CASNPGLGTGTQYF.

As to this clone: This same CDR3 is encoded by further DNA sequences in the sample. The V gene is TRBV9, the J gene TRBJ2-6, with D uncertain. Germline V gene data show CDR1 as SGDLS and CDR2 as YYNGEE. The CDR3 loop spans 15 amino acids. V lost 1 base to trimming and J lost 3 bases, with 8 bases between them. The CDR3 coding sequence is TGTGCCAGCAGCGTAATAGGAAGTGGGGCCAACGTCCTGACTTTC. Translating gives CASSVIGSGANVLTF. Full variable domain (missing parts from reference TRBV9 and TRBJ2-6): DSGVTQTPKHLITATGQRVTLRCSPRSGDLSVYWYQQSLDQGLQFLIQYYNGEERAKGNILERFSAQQFPDLHSELNLSSLELGDSALYFCASSVIGSGANVLTFGAGSRLTVL.

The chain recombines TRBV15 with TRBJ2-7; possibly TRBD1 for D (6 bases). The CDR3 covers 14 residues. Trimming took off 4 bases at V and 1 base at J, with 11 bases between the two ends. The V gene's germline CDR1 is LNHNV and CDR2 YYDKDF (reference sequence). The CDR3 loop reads CATSKDRSSYEQYF. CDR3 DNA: TGTGCCACCAGCAAAGACAGGAGTTCCTACGAGCAGTACTTC.

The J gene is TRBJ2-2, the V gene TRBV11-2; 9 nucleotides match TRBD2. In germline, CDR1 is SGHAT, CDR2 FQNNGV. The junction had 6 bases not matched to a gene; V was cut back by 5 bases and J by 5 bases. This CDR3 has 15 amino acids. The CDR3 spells CASSVAGGRTGELFF. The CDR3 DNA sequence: TGTGCCAGCAGCGTTGCGGGAGGGAGGACCGGGGAGCTGTTTTTT.

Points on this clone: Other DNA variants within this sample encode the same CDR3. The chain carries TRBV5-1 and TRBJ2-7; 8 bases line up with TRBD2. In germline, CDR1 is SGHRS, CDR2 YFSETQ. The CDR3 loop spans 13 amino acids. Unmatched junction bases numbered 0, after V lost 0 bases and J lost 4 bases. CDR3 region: CASSLVAGYEQYF. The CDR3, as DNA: TGCGCCAGCAGCTTGGTAGCGGGGTACGAGCAGTACTTC.

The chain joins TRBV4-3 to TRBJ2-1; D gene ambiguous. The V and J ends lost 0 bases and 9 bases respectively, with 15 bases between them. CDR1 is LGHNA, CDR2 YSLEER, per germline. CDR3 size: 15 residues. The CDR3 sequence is CASSQDLNWSGEQFF. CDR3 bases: TGCGCCAGCAGCCAAGATCTCAACTGGTCTGGTGAGCAGTTCTTC.

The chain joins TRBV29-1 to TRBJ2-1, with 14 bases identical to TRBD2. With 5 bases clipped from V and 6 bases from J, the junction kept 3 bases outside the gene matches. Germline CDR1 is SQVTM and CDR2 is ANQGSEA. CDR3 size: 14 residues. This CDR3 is CSVTGLAGANEQFF. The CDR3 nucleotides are TGCAGCGTTACGGGACTAGCGGGAGCCAATGAGCAGTTCTTC.

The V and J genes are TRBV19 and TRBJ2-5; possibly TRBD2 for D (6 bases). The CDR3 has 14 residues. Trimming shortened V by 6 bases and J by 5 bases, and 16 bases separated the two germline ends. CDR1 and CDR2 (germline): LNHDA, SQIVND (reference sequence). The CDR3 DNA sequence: TGTGCCAGTAGGGGGTGGGGAGGCGAGGAGACCCAGTACTTC. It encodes CASRGWGGEETQYF. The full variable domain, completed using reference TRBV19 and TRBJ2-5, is DGGITQSPKYLFRKEGQNVTLSCEQNLNHDAMYWYRQDPGQGLRLIYYSQIVNDFQKGDIAEGYSVSREKKESFPLTVTSAQKNPTAFYLCASRGWGGEETQYFGPGTRLLVL.

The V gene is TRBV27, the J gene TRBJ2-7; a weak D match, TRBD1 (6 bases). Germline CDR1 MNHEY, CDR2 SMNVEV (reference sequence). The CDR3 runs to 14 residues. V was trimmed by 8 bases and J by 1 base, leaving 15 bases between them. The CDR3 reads CASGTHRDSYEQYF. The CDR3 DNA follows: TGTGCCAGCGGTACTCACAGGGATTCCTACGAGCAGTACTTC.

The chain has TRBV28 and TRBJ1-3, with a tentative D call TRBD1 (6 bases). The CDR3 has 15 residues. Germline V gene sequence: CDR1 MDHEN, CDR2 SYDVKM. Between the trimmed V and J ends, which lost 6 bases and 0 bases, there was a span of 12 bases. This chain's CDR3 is CASREGENSGNTIYF. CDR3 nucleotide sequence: TGTGCCAGCAGAGAGGGGGAAAACTCTGGAAACACCATATATTTT.